A single sample gave rise to the 19 T cell receptor beta chains below, sequenced in a study of beta chain features in type 1 diabetes. Notes on the study in general: Moderately but significantly shorter TCRB CDR3s were found in Type 1 diabetes patients in all four CD4+ subsets.

What these receptors recognize is not known. Since all of the isolated RNA was reverse transcribed, expressed TCRB transcripts were what got sequenced. Measured with immunoSEQ multiplex PCR; TCRdb has only the in-frame clones, and not every one. The top ten clones hold approximately 1% of a sample with about 340,000 clones, 9.3% of them seen once. Sequenced input: central memory CD4+ T cells from blood. The receptors originated from a man under 40 with type 1 diabetes.

This clone has only a few counts. The chain uses TRBV7-2 and TRBJ2-7; possibly TRBD2 for D (5 bases). The V gene lost 5 bases and the J gene lost 3 bases, with 17 bases spanning the gap. The CDR3 extends over 15 amino acids. Germline V gene sequence: CDR1 SGHTA, CDR2 FQGNSA. The DNA for the CDR3 is TGTGCCAGCAGCCTGTCCAGCGGCGATCTCTACGAGCAGTACTTC. Translation: CASSLSSGDLYEQYF.

The chain links TRBV28 to TRBJ1-6; the match to TRBD1 covers 7 bases. CDR1 is MDHEN, CDR2 SYDVKM, per germline. The trim removed 6 bases at V and 7 bases at J, leaving 3 bases unmatched. The CDR3 runs to 13 residues. CDR3 sequence (DNA): TGTGCCAGCAGACGGGACAGAAATTCACCCCTCCACTTT. It is translated as CASRRDRNSPLHF.

This clone has a count of ten or more. The CDR3 DNA reads TGCGCCAGCAGCCAAGATGAGGGTTTCACTGAAGCTTTCTTT. Translation gives CASSQDEGFTEAFF. This chain joins TRBV4-3 and TRBJ1-1; D unclear. With 0 bases removed from V and 4 bases from J, the gap between germline ends came to 9 bases. Germline V CDR1 and CDR2: LGHNA, YSLEER. The CDR3 is made up of 14 amino acids.

The chain has TRBV2 and TRBJ2-3; no reliable D call. Germline CDR1 reads SNHLY; CDR2 reads FYNNEI. Deletions cut 7 bases from V and 2 bases from J, with 13 bases between. The CDR3 spans 14 residues. As DNA, the CDR3 is TGTGCCAGCACCTCACTGGTTTTCACAGATACGCAGTATTTT. Its translation: CASTSLVFTDTQYF.

The chain combines TRBV2 with TRBJ2-2, with unresolved D. V shed 6 bases and J shed 0 bases, with 5 bases lying between them. Germline values: CDR1 SNHLY, CDR2 FYNNEI. CDR3 size: 13 residues. The CDR3 region has the DNA TGTGCCAGCAGATATTCGAACACCGGGGAGCTGTTTTTT. Protein product: CASRYSNTGELFF.

In its sample, this clone was seen a few times. The chain employs TRBV2 and TRBJ1-5, with a tentative D call TRBD1 (5 bases). CDR1 and CDR2 from the germline V gene are SNHLY and FYNNEI. The length of the CDR3 is 14 residues. V was clipped by 3 bases and J by 4 bases, with 10 bases between them. CDR3 DNA sequence: TGTGCCAGCAGTGAGCTGGGGGGTAATCAGCCCCAGCATTTT. This gives the protein CASSELGGNQPQHF.

The table lists this clone with a few counts. The rearrangement joins TRBV5-4 to TRBJ1-2; D gene ambiguous. The germline V gene has CDR1 SGHNT and CDR2 YYREEE (reference sequence). The V end was cut by 1 base, the J end by 0 bases, with 10 bases between. The CDR3 is made up of 15 amino acids. CDR3 region: CASSLFSSANYGYTF. CDR3 nucleotides: TGTGCCAGCAGCTTGTTCTCCTCCGCTAACTATGGCTACACCTTC.

The rearrangement links TRBV2 to TRBJ2-7; 7 bases fit TRBD2. CDR3 length equals 15 residues. V gave up 3 bases and J gave up 0 bases; unmatched junction bases: 5. Germline V gives CDR1 SNHLY, CDR2 FYNNEI. The CDR3 DNA reads TGTGCCAGCAGTGAGTGGCGGGAGAGCTCCTACGAGCAGTACTTC. It yields the protein CASSEWRESSYEQYF.

This clone was seen ten or more times. The chain joins TRBV2 to TRBJ2-1; no reliable D call. The germline V and J ends were trimmed by 1 base and 2 bases, with 6 bases remaining between them. Germline V gene sequence: CDR1 SNHLY, CDR2 FYNNEI. This CDR3 is built from 14 residues. DNA for the CDR3: TGTGCCAGCAGTGAAGGGCTAGCCTACAATGAGCAGTTCTTC. Translating gives CASSEGLAYNEQFF.

This clone was seen at least ten times. V and J are TRBV6-5 and TRBJ1-1; D call uncertain. V shed 0 bases and J shed 1 base, with 12 bases lying between them. Germline CDR1 is MNHEY and CDR2 is SVGAGI. The CDR3 runs 16 residues. The CDR3 protein is CASSYSRRAENTEAFF. Here the CDR3 DNA reads TGTGCCAGCAGTTACTCGAGGAGGGCCGAGAACACTGAAGCTTTCTTT.

This chain joins TRBV6-1 and TRBJ1-4; 9 nucleotides match TRBD1. The CDR3 loop spans 14 amino acids. J lost 6 bases, V lost 4 bases, and 3 bases had no gene match. Germline assignment: CDR1 MNHNS and CDR2 SASEGT. CDR3 sequence (DNA): TGTGCCAGCAGTGGGGGACAGGGTGATGAAAAACTGTTTTTT. This codes for CASSGGQGDEKLFF.

This clone has only a few counts. The chain carries TRBV28 and TRBJ2-1; no reliable D call. The CDR3 loop spans 11 amino acids. Germline V gene data show CDR1 as MDHEN and CDR2 as SYDVKM. With 9 bases removed from V and 9 bases from J, the gap between germline ends came to 12 bases. The CDR3 reads CASIHFGEQFF. In DNA form, the CDR3 reads TGTGCCAGTATACACTTTGGTGAGCAGTTCTTC.

In its sample, this clone was seen a few times. The chain links TRBV5-1 to TRBJ1-5; D is ambiguous. Germline V gene sequence: CDR1 SGHRS, CDR2 YFSETQ. V lost 4 bases and J 4 bases, leaving 15 bases between the germline ends. CDR3 length: 15 amino acids. The CDR3 sequence: CASSESSGSNQPQHF. The DNA for the CDR3 is TGCGCCAGCAGCGAGAGTTCAGGTTCAAATCAGCCCCAGCATTTT.

The chain has TRBV4-3 and TRBJ1-6; D gene unclear. With 0 bases removed from V and 8 bases from J, the gap between germline ends came to 8 bases. Germline V gene lookup returns CDR1 LGHNA and CDR2 YSLEER. The CDR3 contains 14 residues. This CDR3 is CASSQEGLDSPLHF. In nucleotides, the CDR3 is TGCGCCAGCAGCCAAGAAGGGCTTGATTCACCCCTCCACTTT.

This clone has a handful of counts. The chain recombines TRBV9 with TRBJ1-3, with D hard to call. From germline, CDR1 is SGDLS and CDR2 YYNGEE. The CDR3 has 18 amino acids. V gave up 0 bases and J gave up 0 bases, with 16 bases separating them. The CDR3 region is CASSVAGPGLSSGNTIYF. DNA of the CDR3: TGTGCCAGCAGCGTAGCCGGGCCGGGCTTAAGCTCTGGAAACACCATATATTTT. Full variable domain (outside the CDR3, taken from reference TRBV9 and TRBJ1-3): DSGVTQTPKHLITATGQRVTLRCSPRSGDLSVYWYQQSLDQGLQFLIQYYNGEERAKGNILERFSAQQFPDLHSELNLSSLELGDSALYFCASSVAGPGLSSGNTIYFGEGSWLTVV.

The chain links TRBV11-2 to TRBJ2-3; 11 bases fit TRBD2. J lost 2 bases, V lost 4 bases, and 5 bases had no gene match. The CDR3 sequence is 16 residues long. CDR1 SGHAT and CDR2 FQNNGV come from the germline V gene. This chain's CDR3 is CASSSTSGITTDTQYF. CDR3 bases: TGTGCCAGCAGCTCGACTAGCGGGATAACCACAGATACGCAGTATTTT.

The chain uses TRBV4-1 and TRBJ1-4; possibly TRBD1 for D (6 bases). The ends were cut back, 0 bases at V and 8 bases at J, with 13 bases in the middle. This CDR3 has 15 amino acids. Germline V CDR1 and CDR2: MGHRA, YSYEKL. In DNA form, the CDR3 reads TGCGCCAGCAGCCAAGAGGGACAATACCCCGAAAAACTGTTTTTT. As protein: CASSQEGQYPEKLFF.

The chain has TRBV11-2 and TRBJ2-7; tentatively, D is TRBD2 (5 bases). The CDR3 loop spans 13 amino acids. In germline, CDR1 is SGHAT, CDR2 FQNNGV. Deletions cut 5 bases from V and 5 bases from J, with 13 bases between. The CDR3 DNA reads as TGTGCCAGCAGCCCATCGGGGTACCACGAGCAGTACTTC. As protein: CASSPSGYHEQYF.

This sequence joins TRBV4-1 and TRBJ2-7; the match to TRBD1 covers 7 bases. The CDR3 extends over 20 amino acids. Trimming took 0 bases from V and 1 from J; bases not matched to a gene: 18. Germline V CDR1 and CDR2: MGHRA, YSYEKL. CDR3 protein: CASSQDWGVRGGGPSYEQYF. The CDR3 nucleotides are TGCGCCAGCAGCCAAGATTGGGGAGTGAGAGGGGGCGGCCCGTCCTACGAGCAGTACTTC.